What follows are 4 T cell receptor beta chains derived from one specimen sequenced in a study of blood T cells in healthy people across ages. The second PCR ran about 6 to 12 cycles with a sample-barcoded 5' primer and J-beta primers. TCRdb re-called the 5' RACE reads with MiXCR, one entry per CDR3 protein. The data hold some 1.5 million distinct CDR3 sequences, with about 30% observed a single time. The sequenced sample was blood. These receptor sequences come from a woman aged 25 to 39 in good health.

As for this clonotype: The junction differs from germline at one of its ends, possibly a read error. This chain connects TRBV7-2 to TRBJ1-5; 12 nucleotides line up with TRBD1. Germline V CDR1 and CDR2: SGHTA, FQGNSA. The CDR3 runs to 15 residues. The CDR3 loop reads CASSSGQGAHQLQHF. CDR3 in DNA: TGTGCCAGCAGCTCGGGACAGGGGGCTCATCAGCTCCAGCATTTT.

This chain joins TRBV12-3 or TRBV12-4 and TRBJ2-1; the D gene could be TRBD1 or TRBD2 (5 bases each). The CDR3 contains 13 residues. The ends were cut back, 6 bases at V and 14 bases at J, with 20 bases in the middle. The CDR3: CASSYQRMGLKFF. The CDR3 DNA follows: TGTGCCAGCAGCTACCAGCGGATGGGGCTGAAGTTCTTC.

The rearrangement uses TRBV20-1 and TRBJ2-3, with no clear D. Trimming shortened V by 0 bases and J by 3 bases, and 10 bases separated the two germline ends. This CDR3 region has 14 residues. Germline assignment: CDR1 DFQATT and CDR2 SNEGSKA (reference sequence). The DNA for the CDR3 is TGCAGTGCTAGAGATGCCAGAGGAACAGATACGCAGTATTTT. Its translation: CSARDARGTDTQYF.

The chain couples TRBV20-1 to TRBJ1-4, with D perhaps matching TRBD1 (6 bases). The CDR3 consists of 17 residues. Germline lookup yields CDR1 DFQATT and CDR2 SNEGSKA (reference sequence). V was clipped by 0 bases and J by 0 bases, with 14 bases between them. CDR3 in DNA: TGCAGTGCTAGAGATTGGGGGGGCCCTGCAACTAATGAAAAACTGTTTTTT. Its translation is CSARDWGGPATNEKLFF.